A selection of T cell receptor beta chains follows, all from one sample in a study of fetal regulatory T cell absence and autoimmunity. The method was immunoSEQ multiplex PCR; TCRdb's version includes in-frame clones alone and lacks a portion of them. The repertoire consists of about 46,000 clones, with around 85% occurring once and the leading ten covering about 0.37%. Sequenced: cord blood. The receptor set was obtained from a newborn boy with IPEX syndrome. Each CDR3 is given with its conserved first and last residue. D genes are given only for firm matches. Some rows have no size entry. The others give once, few or many, or a class for an expanded clone.

j_call clone_size d_call v_call cdr3_nt cdr3_aa
TRBJ1-2 few TRBD1 TRBV27 TGTGCCAGCAGTTTGACAGGGGTAGTAAACTATGGCTACACCTTC CASSLTGVVNYGYTF
TRBJ1-2 - - TRBV5-1 TGCGCCAGCAGGCCGGCCCAAGGAGCTAACTATGGCTACACCTTC CASRPAQGANYGYTF
TRBJ2-3 - TRBD2 TRBV7-8 TGTGCCAGCAGCTTAGAAGGAGCGGGAGGTAGCACAGATACGCAGTATTTT CASSLEGAGGSTDTQYF
TRBJ1-1 - TRBD1 TRBV5-1 TGCGCCAGCAGCCCGGACAGGATAAACACTGAAGCTTTCTTT CASSPDRINTEAFF
TRBJ1-3 - - TRBV15 TGTGCCACCAGCTCCCGACCGCGCTCTGGAAACACCATATATTTT CATSSRPRSGNTIYF
TRBJ1-6 few - TRBV5-1 TGCGCCAGCAGCTTGGGACGGTCCTATAATTCACCCCTCCACTTT CASSLGRSYNSPLHF
TRBJ2-7 - - TRBV6-5 TGTGCCAGCAGGCGGTCGTCCTACGAGCAGTACTTC CASRRSSYEQYF
TRBJ1-6 - TRBD1 TRBV7-8 TGTGCCAGCAGCTTAATGCCGACAGGGGGCGGGGGTGATAATTCACCCCTCCACTTT CASSLMPTGGGGDNSPLHF
TRBJ1-4 - - TRBV19 TGTGCCAGTAGTATAGTAGGACATAACAGGGAAAAACTGTTTTTT CASSIVGHNREKLFF
TRBJ1-2 - TRBD1 TRBV27 TGTGCCAGCAGTTCCCCAGGGGGGAGCGGCTACACCTTC CASSSPGGSGYTF
TRBJ2-1 - TRBD2 TRBV4-2 TGTGCCAGCAGCCAAGTGAGCGGGGGGGCGGATGAGCAGTTCTTC CASSQVSGGADEQFF
TRBJ2-3 - - TRBV6-5 TGTGCCAGCAGTTACGGGGGTACGCAGTATTTT CASSYGGTQYF
TRBJ1-2 - - TRBV6-5 TGTGCCAGCAGTTACTCGACCCGAGGCTGGGTGTCTGGCTACACCTTC CASSYSTRGWVSGYTF
TRBJ1-6 - - TRBV11-2 TGTGCCAGCAGCTTAAGGGGGGTGAATTCACCCCTCCACTTT CASSLRGVNSPLHF
TRBJ1-6 few TRBD1 TRBV10-1 TGCGCCAGCAGCGGACAGGGTAATTCACCCCTCCACTTT CASSGQGNSPLHF
TRBJ1-5 - - TRBV6-1 TGTGCCAGCAGTGAAGAGGGCAATCAGCCCCAGCATTTT CASSEEGNQPQHF
TRBJ2-7 - TRBD1 TRBV6-1 TGTGCCAGCAGTCCCGGGACAGGGTACGAGCAGTACTTC CASSPGTGYEQYF
TRBJ1-5 - - TRBV5-5 TGTGCCAGCAGCCAAACGGGACGGACGTACAATCAGCCCCAGCATTTT CASSQTGRTYNQPQHF
TRBJ2-7 - - TRBV7-9 TGTGCCAGCAGCTCCGCCTACGAGCAGTACTTC CASSSAYEQYF
TRBJ2-3 - - TRBV12-2 TGTGCAAGTCGCCGACGGGACAGTTCGGCGCAGTATTTT CASRRRDSSAQYF
TRBJ2-7 - TRBD2 TRBV6-1 TGTGCCAGCAGACGACTAGCTGCCCACGAGCAGTACTTC CASRRLAAHEQYF
TRBJ1-1 - - TRBV29-1 TGCAGCGTTGAGGCTGAAGCTTTCTTT CSVEAEAFF
TRBJ2-3 - - TRBV10-2 TGCGCCAGCAGCGGGGACGAAACCCCCGAGGAGTATTTT CASSGDETPEEYF
TRBJ1-1 - - TRBV7-9 TGTGCCAGCAGCCGGTTCGAGGGTGAAGCTTTCTTT CASSRFEGEAFF
TRBJ2-7 - - TRBV19 TGTGCCAGTAGTCCCCAGGTCTCCTACGAGCAGTACTTC CASSPQVSYEQYF
TRBJ2-1 - TRBD2 TRBV5-4 TGTGCCAGCAGCCCGAGACTAGCGGTTTACAATGAGCAGTTCTTC CASSPRLAVYNEQFF
TRBJ2-5 - TRBD1 TRBV19 TGTGCCAGTAGTCCACCAGGCCCCCCGCGGGACAGGGAGGGAGAGACCCAGTACTTC CASSPPGPPRDREGETQYF
TRBJ2-7 few - TRBV7-9 TGTGCCAGCAGCTTGGACCCCCCCTACGAGCAGTACTTC CASSLDPPYEQYF
TRBJ2-3 - - TRBV5-1 TGCGCCAGCAGCTTGACGCCAGTTAGCTCAGATACGCAGTATTTT CASSLTPVSSDTQYF
TRBJ1-4 - TRBD1 TRBV6-5 TGTGCCAGCAGTTTGTTCCAGGGGGAGGGGGAAAAACTGTTTTTT CASSLFQGEGEKLFF
TRBJ1-2 - - TRBV5-1 TGCGCCAGCAGCTGGGGCAGGCGGGGATCGACCTATGGCTACACCTTC CASSWGRRGSTYGYTF
TRBJ2-1 - TRBD2 TRBV13 TGTGCCAGCAGCTTAGTGGCACTAGCGGGAGCTGAGCAGTTCTTC CASSLVALAGAEQFF
TRBJ2-7 few - TRBV6-1 TGTGCCATTTCGTCGTGGGGACTCGCCTACGAGCAGTACTTC CAISSWGLAYEQYF
TRBJ2-5 - - TRBV5-1 TGCGCCAGCAGCTCGGAGGGCCACTTCGAGGAGACCCAGTACTTC CASSSEGHFEETQYF
TRBJ2-7 - - TRBV4-1 TGCGCCAGCAGCCAAGTGAACGGTAAAGAGCAGTACTTC CASSQVNGKEQYF
TRBJ2-7 once TRBD1 TRBV23-1 TGCGCCAGCAGTCCCGGGACAGGGGATTGTCGGGAGCAGTACTTC CASSPGTGDCREQYF
TRBJ2-7 - TRBD1 TRBV5-5 TGTGCCAGCAGCTTTATGACAGGGACCTCCTACGAGCAGTACTTC CASSFMTGTSYEQYF
TRBJ2-2 - TRBD2 TRBV9 TGTGCCAGCAGCGTAGCGGGAGGGAACACCGGGGAGCTGTTTTTT CASSVAGGNTGELFF
TRBJ2-3 - TRBD2 TRBV4-1 TGCGCCAGCAGCCAAACCCGACTAGCGGGGGGCCAAGATACGCAGTATTTT CASSQTRLAGGQDTQYF
TRBJ2-3 - - TRBV7-9 TGTGCCAGCAGCTTAAAGGGGACAGATACGCAGTATTTT CASSLKGTDTQYF
TRBJ1-2 - - TRBV6-5 TGTGCCAGCAGTTACAACGGAAACTATGGCTACACCTTC CASSYNGNYGYTF
TRBJ1-1 - TRBD1 TRBV5-1 TGCGCCAGCAGCTTACTGACAGGGACTAACACTGAAGCTTTCTTT CASSLLTGTNTEAFF
TRBJ2-1 - - TRBV29-1 TGCAGCGAGAGACGGTCCAGCTCCTACAATGAGCAGTTCTTC CSERRSSSYNEQFF
TRBJ2-2 - TRBD2 TRBV5-1 TGCGCCAGCGGCATGCCGAGACTAGCGGGCTCGCGAGTCACCGGGGAGCTGTTTTTT CASGMPRLAGSRVTGELFF
TRBJ2-3 - - TRBV18 TGTGCCAGCTCACCAGGAGATGATACGCAGTATTTT CASSPGDDTQYF
TRBJ1-3 - - TRBV18 TGTGCCAGCTCCCCCGGGGGGAGCGGAAACACCATATATTTT CASSPGGSGNTIYF
TRBJ2-2 few - TRBV10-3 TGTGCCATCAGTGAGACCCTTTCCGGGGAGCTGTTTTTT CAISETLSGELFF
TRBJ2-1 - - TRBV4-3 TGCGCCAGCAGCCAAGATAGGAGGCCGATCTACAATGAGCAGTTCTTC CASSQDRRPIYNEQFF
TRBJ2-5 - - TRBV10-2 TGCGCCAGCAGCGAGCGGGTAAATCAACAAGAGACCCAGTACTTC CASSERVNQQETQYF
TRBJ2-1 - TRBD2 TRBV6-4 TGTGCCAGCAGCGACGAGTCCGGGACTAGCGGGCGGCTCATCCCTGCGAATGAGCAGTTCTTC CASSDESGTSGRLIPANEQFF
TRBJ2-1 - TRBD2 TRBV29-1 TGCAGCGTTGAAGAATGGACTAGCGGGAGGACTTACAATGAGCAGTTCTTC CSVEEWTSGRTYNEQFF
TRBJ2-7 - - TRBV6-5 TGTGCCAGCAGTTACGGACACTCCTACGAGCAGTACTTC CASSYGHSYEQYF
TRBJ2-2 once TRBD2 TRBV19 TGTGCCAGTAGTATAGCGGCTAGCGGAGCTAACACCGGGGAGCTGTTTTTT CASSIAASGANTGELFF
TRBJ2-7 - - TRBV29-1 TGCAGCGTTGAAGATGGCAGGGTATCCTACGAGCAGTACTTC CSVEDGRVSYEQYF
TRBJ2-2 - TRBD2 TRBV6-1 TGTGCCAGCAGTGAGCGGGGGGGCCCGAACACCGGGGAGCTGTTTTTT CASSERGGPNTGELFF
TRBJ1-3 - - TRBV7-9 TGTGCCAGCAGCTTAGGGATCGGGTCCGGAAACACCATATATTTT CASSLGIGSGNTIYF
TRBJ2-3 - TRBD1 TRBV4-1 TGCGCCAGCAGCCAAGGCAGCCACACACCGGGACAGGTGCTTTATTTT CASSQGSHTPGQVLYF
TRBJ1-5 - - TRBV10-3 TGTGCCATCAGTGAGTCGCAGGGCAATCAGCCCCAGCATTTT CAISESQGNQPQHF
TRBJ2-7 few TRBD1 TRBV6-5 TGTGCCAGCACTAGGACAGGGCACCCCTACGAGCAGTACTTC CASTRTGHPYEQYF
TRBJ2-5 - - TRBV2 TGTGCCAGCAGGGGTGCGGACGAGACCCAGTACTTC CASRGADETQYF